The entry below describes one T cell receptor (beta chain). This sample is part of a study of T cell repertoires in cytomegalovirus infection. TCRdb re-analysed the reads in MiXCR, keeping a single row per CDR3 protein. The sample yields 300,000 to 400,000 distinct CDR3 sequences, 15% to 20% seen once. The CDR3 has 12 residues. V shed 7 bases, J shed 4 bases, and the junction held 6 bases outside the gene matches. Germline CDR1 is SQVTM and CDR2 is ANQGSEA. The source is a human donor in good health (CMV status not recorded). Some clones in this sample may be carry-over from other donors' samples. The sequencing input was PBMCs. J is TRBJ1-2 and V is TRBV29-1; 7 bases agree with TRBD1. The CDR3 sequence: CSALQGSYGYTF. DNA for the CDR3: TGCAGCGCCTTACAGGGGTCCTATGGCTACACCTTC.